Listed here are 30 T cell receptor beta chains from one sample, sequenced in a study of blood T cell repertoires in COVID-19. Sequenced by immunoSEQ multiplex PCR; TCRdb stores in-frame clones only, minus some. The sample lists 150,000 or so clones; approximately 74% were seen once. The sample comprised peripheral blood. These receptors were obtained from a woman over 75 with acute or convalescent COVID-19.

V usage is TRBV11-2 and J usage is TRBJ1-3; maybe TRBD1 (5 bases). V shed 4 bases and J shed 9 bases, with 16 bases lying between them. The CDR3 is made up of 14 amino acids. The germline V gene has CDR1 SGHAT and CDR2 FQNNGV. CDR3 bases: TGTGCCAGCAGCTCCCGCCTGGACATTCCCACCATATATTTT. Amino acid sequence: CASSSRLDIPTIYF.

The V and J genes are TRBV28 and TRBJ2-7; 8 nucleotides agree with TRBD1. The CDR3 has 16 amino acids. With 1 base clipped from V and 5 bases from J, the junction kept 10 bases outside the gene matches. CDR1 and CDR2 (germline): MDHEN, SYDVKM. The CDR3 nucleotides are TGTGCCAGCAGTTTATTACCCGGGCAGGGGGCCCACGAGCAGTACTTC. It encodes CASSLLPGQGAHEQYF.

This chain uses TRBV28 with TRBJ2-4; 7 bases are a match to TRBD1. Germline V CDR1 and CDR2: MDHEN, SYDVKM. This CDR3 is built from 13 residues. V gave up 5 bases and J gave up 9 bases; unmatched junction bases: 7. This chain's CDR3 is CASSPGDSTIQYF. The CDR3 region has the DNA TGTGCCAGCAGTCCAGGGGACAGTACCATTCAGTACTTC.

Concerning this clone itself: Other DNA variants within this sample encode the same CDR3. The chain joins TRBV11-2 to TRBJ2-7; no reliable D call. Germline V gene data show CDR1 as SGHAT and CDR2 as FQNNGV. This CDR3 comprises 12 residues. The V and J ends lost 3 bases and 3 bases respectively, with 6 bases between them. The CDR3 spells CASSFPSYEQYF. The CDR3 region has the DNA TGTGCCAGCAGCTTCCCGAGCTACGAGCAGTACTTC.

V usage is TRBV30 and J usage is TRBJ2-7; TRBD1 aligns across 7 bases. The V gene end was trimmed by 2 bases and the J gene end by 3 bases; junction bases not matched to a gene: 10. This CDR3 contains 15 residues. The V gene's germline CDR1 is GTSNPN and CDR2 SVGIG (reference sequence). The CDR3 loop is CAWSPVGTEYYEQYF. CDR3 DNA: TGTGCCTGGAGTCCGGTCGGGACAGAATACTACGAGCAGTACTTC.

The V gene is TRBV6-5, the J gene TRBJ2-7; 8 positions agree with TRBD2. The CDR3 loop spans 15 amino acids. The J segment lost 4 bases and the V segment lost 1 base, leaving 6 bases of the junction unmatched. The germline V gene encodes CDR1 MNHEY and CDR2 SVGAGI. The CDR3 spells CASSYWASGHYEQYF. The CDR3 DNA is TGTGCCAGCAGTTACTGGGCTAGCGGGCATTACGAGCAGTACTTC.

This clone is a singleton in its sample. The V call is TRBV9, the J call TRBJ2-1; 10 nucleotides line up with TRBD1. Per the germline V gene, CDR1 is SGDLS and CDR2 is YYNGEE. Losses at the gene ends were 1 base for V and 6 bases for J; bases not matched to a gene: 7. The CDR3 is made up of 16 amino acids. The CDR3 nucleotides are TGTGCCAGCAGCGTATACCAGGGACAGGGGTCCAATGAGCAGTTCTTC. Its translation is CASSVYQGQGSNEQFF.

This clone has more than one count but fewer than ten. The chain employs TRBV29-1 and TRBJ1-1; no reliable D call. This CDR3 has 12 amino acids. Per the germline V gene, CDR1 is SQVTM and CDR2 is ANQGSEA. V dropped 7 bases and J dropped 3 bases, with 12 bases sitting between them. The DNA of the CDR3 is TGCAGCGGCACCCGCCAGGACACTGAAGCTTTCTTT. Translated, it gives CSGTRQDTEAFF.

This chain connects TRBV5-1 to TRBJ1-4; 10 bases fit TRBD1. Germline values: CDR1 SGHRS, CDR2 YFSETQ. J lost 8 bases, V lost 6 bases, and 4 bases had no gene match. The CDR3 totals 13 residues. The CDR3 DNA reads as TGCGCCAGCAAGGGACAGGGGATGGAAAAACTGTTTTTT. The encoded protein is CASKGQGMEKLFF.

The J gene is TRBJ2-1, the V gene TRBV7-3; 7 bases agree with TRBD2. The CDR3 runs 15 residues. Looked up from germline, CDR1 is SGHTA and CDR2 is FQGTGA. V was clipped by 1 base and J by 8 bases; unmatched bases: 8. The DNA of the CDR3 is TGTGCCAGCAGCTTAATGGGGGGAGGGCCCCATGAGCAGTTCTTC. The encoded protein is CASSLMGGGPHEQFF.

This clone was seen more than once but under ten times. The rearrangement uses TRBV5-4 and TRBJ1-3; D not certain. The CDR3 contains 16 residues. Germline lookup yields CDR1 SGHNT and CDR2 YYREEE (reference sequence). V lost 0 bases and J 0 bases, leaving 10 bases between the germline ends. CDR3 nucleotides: TGTGCCAGCAGCTTGGCCGCGGGAACCTCTGGAAACACCATATATTTT. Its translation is CASSLAAGTSGNTIYF.

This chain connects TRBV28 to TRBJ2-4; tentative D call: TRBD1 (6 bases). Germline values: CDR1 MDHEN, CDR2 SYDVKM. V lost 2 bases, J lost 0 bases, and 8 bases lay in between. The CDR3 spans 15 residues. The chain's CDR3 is CASSLKQGAKNIQYF. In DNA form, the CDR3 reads TGTGCCAGCAGTTTAAAACAGGGAGCCAAAAACATTCAGTACTTC. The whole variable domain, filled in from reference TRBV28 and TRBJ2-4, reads DVKVTQSSRYLVKRTGEKVFLECVQDMDHENMFWYRQDPGLGLRLIYFSYDVKMKEKGDIPEGYSVSREKKERFSLILESASTNQTSMYLCASSLKQGAKNIQYFGAGTRLSVL.

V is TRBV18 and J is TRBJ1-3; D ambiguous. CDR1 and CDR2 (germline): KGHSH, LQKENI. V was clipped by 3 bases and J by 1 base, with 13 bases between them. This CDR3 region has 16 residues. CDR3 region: CASSPPRAGSGNTIYF. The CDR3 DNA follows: TGTGCCAGCTCACCCCCTAGAGCGGGGTCTGGAAACACCATATATTTT.

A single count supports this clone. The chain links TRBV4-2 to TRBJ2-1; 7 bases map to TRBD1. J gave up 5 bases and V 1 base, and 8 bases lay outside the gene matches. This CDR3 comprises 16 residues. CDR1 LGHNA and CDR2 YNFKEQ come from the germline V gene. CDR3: CASSQARQGWNNEQFF. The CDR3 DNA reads TGTGCCAGCAGCCAAGCGAGACAGGGTTGGAACAATGAGCAGTTCTTC.

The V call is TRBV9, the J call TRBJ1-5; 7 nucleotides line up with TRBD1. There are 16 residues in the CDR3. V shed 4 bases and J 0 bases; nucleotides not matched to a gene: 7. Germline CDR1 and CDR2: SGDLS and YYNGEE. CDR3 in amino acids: CASSQTGKYSNQPQHF. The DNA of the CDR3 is TGTGCCAGCAGCCAGACAGGGAAGTATAGCAATCAGCCCCAGCATTTT.

CDR3 sequence reads: CASSLTGIQPQHF. The CDR3 DNA is TGTGCCAGCAGCCTAACAGGGATTCAGCCCCAGCATTTT. The chain has TRBV11-2 and TRBJ1-5; D is perhaps TRBD1 (6 bases). The CDR3 extends over 13 amino acids. Germline loops: CDR1 SGHAT, CDR2 FQNNGV. The V and J ends lost 5 bases and 6 bases respectively, with 11 bases between them.

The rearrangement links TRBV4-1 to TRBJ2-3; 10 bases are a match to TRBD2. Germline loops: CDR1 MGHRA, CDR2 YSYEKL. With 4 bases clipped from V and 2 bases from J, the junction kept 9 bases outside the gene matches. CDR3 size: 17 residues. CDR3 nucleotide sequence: TGCGCCAGCAGCCCTACATCACTAGCGGGATTCACAGATACGCAGTATTTT. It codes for CASSPTSLAGFTDTQYF.

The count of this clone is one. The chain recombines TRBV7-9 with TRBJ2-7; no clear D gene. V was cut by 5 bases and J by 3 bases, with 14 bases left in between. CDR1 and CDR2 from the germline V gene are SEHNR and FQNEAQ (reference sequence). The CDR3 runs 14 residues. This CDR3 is CASSPPQRHYEQYF. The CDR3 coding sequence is TGTGCCAGCAGCCCCCCCCAGAGGCACTACGAGCAGTACTTC.

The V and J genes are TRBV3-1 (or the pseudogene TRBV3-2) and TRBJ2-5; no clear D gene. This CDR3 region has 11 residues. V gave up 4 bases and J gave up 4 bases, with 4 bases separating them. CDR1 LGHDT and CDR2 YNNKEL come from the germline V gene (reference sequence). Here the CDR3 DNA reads TGTGCCAGCAGCCGCGCAGAGACCCAGTACTTC. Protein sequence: CASSRAETQYF.

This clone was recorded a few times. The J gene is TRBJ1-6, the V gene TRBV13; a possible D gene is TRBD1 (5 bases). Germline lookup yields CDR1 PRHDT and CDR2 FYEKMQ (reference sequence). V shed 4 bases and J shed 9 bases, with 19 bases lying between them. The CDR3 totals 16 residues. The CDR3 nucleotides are TGTGCCAGCAGCTGGGGCTTAGTGACAGCTGGTTCACCCCTCCACTTT. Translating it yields CASSWGLVTAGSPLHF. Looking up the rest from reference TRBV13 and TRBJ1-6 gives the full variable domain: AAGVIQSPRHLIKEKRETATLKCYPIPRHDTVYWYQQGPGQDPQFLISFYEKMQSDKGSIPDRFSAQQFSDYHSELNMSSLELGDSALYFCASSWGLVTAGSPLHFGNGTRLTVT.

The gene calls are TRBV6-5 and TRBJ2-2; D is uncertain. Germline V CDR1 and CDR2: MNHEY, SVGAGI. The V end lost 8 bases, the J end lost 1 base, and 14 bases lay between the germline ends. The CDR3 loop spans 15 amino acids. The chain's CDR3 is CASCHITENTGELFF. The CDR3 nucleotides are TGTGCCAGCTGTCACATTACCGAGAACACCGGGGAGCTGTTTTTT.

In DNA, the CDR3 is TGTGCCAGCAGTCGCGAGTTCGATTCACCCCTCCACTTT. This sequence encodes CASSREFDSPLHF. The chain combines TRBV12-3 or TRBV12-4 with TRBJ1-6; no clear D. There are 13 residues in the CDR3. V shed 5 bases and J shed 8 bases, with 10 bases lying between them.

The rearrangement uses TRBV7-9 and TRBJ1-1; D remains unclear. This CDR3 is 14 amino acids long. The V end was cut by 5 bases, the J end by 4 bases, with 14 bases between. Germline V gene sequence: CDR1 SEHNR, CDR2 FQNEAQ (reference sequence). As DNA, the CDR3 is TGTGCCAGCAGCACCAAGAACCGGGGCACTGAAGCTTTCTTT. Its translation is CASSTKNRGTEAFF.

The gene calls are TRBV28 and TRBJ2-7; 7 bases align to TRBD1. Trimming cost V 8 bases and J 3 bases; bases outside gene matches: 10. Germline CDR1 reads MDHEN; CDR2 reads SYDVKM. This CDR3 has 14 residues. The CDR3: CASYSTGYLYEQYF. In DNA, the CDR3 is TGTGCCAGCTATTCGACAGGGTATCTCTACGAGCAGTACTTC.

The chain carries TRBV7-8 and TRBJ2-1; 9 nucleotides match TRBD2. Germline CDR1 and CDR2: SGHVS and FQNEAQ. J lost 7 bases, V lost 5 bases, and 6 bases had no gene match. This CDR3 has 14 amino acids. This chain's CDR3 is CASSRSLAGNEQFF. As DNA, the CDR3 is TGTGCCAGCAGCCGATCCCTAGCGGGGAATGAGCAGTTCTTC. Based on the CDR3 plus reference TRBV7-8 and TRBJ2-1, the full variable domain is GAGVSQSPRYKVAKRGQDVALRCDPISGHVSLFWYQQALGQGPEFLTYFQNEAQLDKSGLPSDRFFAERPEGSVSTLKIQRTQQEDSAVYLCASSRSLAGNEQFFGPGTRLTVL.

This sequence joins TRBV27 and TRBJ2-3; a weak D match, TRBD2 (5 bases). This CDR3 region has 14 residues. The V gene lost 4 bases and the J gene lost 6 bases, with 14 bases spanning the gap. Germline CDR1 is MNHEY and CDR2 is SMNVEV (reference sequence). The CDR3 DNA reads TGTGCCAGCAGTTCATCGAGCGGAAGGGATACGCAGTATTTT. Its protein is CASSSSSGRDTQYF.

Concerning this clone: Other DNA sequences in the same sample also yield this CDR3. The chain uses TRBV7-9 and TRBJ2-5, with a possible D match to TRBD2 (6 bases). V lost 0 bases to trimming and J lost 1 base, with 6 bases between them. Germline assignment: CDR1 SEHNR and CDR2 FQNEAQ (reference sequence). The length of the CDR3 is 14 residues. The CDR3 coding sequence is TGTGCCAGCAGCTTAGCTAGCGGCCAAGAGACCCAGTACTTC. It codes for CASSLASGQETQYF.

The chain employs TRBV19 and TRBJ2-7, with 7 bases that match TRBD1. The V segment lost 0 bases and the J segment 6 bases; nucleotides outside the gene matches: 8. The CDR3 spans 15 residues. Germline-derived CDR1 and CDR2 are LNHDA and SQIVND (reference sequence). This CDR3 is CASSIEWRGGLEQYF. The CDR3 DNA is TGTGCCAGTAGTATAGAATGGAGAGGGGGCCTCGAGCAGTACTTC. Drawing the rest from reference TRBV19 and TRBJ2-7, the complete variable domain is DGGITQSPKYLFRKEGQNVTLSCEQNLNHDAMYWYRQDPGQGLRLIYYSQIVNDFQKGDIAEGYSVSREKKESFPLTVTSAQKNPTAFYLCASSIEWRGGLEQYFGPGTRLTVT.

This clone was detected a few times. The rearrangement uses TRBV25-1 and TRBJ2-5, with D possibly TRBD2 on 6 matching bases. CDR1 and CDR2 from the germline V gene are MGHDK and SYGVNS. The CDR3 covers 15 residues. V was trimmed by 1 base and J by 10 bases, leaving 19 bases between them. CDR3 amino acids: CASSESAGGHGGQYF. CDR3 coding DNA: TGTGCCAGCAGTGAATCAGCCGGCGGGCACGGGGGCCAGTACTTC.

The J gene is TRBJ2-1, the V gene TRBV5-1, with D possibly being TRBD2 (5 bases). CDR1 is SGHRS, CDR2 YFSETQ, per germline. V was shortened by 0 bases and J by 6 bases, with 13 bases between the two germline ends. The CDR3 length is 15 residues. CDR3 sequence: CASSLVPGNGNEQFF. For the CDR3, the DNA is TGCGCCAGCAGCTTGGTACCGGGGAACGGCAATGAGCAGTTCTTC.